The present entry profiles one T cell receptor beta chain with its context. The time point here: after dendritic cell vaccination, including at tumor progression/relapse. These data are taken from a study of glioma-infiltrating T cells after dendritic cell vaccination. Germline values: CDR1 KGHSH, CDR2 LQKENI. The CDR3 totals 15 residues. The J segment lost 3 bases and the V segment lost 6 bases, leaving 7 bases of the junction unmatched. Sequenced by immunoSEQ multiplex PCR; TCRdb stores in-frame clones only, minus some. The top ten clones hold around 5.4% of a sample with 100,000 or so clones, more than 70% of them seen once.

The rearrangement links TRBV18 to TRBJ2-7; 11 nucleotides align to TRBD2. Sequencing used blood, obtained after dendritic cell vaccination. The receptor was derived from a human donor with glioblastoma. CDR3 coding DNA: TGTGCCAGCTCCCCCCTAGCGGGGGGCTTCTACGAGCAGTACTTC. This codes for CASSPLAGGFYEQYF.